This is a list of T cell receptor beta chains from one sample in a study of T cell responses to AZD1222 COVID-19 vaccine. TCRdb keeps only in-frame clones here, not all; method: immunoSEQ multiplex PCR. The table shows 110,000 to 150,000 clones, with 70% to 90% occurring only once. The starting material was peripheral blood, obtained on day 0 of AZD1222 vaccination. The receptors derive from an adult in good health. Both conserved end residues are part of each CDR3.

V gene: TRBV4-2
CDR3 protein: CASSQGIWTGGPDTGELFF

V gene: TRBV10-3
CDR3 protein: CAIGTSGSYNEQFF

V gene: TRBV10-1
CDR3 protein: CASSLAGYEQYF

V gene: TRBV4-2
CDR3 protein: CASSQSATSYGYTF

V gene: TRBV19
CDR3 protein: CASSKARGHEQYF

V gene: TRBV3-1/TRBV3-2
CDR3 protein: CASSQRLAGRTDTQYF

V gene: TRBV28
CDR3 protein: CASEQNTGQGVRGYTF

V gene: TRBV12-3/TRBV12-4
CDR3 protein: CASTLTGEQYF

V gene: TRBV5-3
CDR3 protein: CARRWKGGSPLHF

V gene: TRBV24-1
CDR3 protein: CATVTGPSRGYGYTF

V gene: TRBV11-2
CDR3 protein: CASSLSGVSNTIYF

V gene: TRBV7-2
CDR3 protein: CASSEGTGIRSPLHF

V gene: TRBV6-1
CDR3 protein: CASSEDLAGRASAEKLFF

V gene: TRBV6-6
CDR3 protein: CASSYTGGADGYTF

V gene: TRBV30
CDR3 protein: CAWSDRGNEQFF

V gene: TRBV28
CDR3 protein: CASATGGKTNEKLFF

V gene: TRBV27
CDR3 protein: CASSLSGYEQYF

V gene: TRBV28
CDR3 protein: CASSLRGGELFF

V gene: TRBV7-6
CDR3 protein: CASTSGSRNTGELFF

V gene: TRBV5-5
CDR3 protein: CASILTGAQAETQYF

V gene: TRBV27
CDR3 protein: CASSLGGEGYEQYF

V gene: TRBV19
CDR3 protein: CASSIKNEDPYTF

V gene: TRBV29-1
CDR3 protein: CSVDNPPPDRDYGYTF

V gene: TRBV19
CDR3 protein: CASSPQTGNTEAFF

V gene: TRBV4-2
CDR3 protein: CASSQLAENTGELFF

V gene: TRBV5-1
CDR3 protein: CASRNGQGYEQYF

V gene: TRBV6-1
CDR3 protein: CASGGSGTYNEQFF

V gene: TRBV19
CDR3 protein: CASSVGQSLGYTF

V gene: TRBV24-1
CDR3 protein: CATGTSGSTGELFF

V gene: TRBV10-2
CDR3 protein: CASSPGTTNEQYF

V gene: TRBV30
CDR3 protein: CAWSVAGGTEAFF

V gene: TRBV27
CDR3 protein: CASSQQGRTGELFF

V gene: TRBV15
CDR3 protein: CATSRPFVLAGAVGELFF

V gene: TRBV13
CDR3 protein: CASSLSAYEQYF

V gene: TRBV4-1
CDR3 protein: CASSPWTGGDKNEQFF

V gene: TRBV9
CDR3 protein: CASSVAMDAEAFF

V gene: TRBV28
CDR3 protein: CASKSQQNYGYTF

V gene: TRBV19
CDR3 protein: CASNRQGGTYEQYF

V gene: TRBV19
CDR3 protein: CASTMGWERNTEAFF

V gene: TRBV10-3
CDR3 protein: CATMDRGSYEQYF

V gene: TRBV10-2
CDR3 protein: CASTQGQDTYEQYF

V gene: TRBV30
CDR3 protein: CAWTGVSGNTIYF

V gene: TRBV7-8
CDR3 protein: CASSLTNYGYTF

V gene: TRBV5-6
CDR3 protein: CASSLFRGQETQYF

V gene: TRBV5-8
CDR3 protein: CASMRGYTF

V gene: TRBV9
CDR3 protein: CASSVGDPPYEQYF

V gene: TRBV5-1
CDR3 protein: CASSLIAGNYGYTF

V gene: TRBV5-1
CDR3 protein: CASSLLISGDPDNYGYTF

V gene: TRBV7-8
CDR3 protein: CASSLELQETQYF

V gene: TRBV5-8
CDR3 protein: CASTPYGSAYEQYF

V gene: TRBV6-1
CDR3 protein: CASSEEAGSSYEQYF

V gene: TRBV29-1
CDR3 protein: CSATVLGNQETQYF

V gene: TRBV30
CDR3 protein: CAWINRGYTEAFF

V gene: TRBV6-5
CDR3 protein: CASSYADISSYNEQFF

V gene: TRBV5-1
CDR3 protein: CASSHTSTGRGNTIYF